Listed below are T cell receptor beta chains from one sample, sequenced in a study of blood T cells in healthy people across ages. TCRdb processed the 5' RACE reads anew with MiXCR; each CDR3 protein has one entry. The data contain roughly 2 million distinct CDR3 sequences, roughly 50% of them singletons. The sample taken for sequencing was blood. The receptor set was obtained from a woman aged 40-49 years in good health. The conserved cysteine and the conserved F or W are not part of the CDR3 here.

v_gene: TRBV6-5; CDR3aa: ASRPTLAGRGYT
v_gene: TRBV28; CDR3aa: ASSFSSGSDTQY
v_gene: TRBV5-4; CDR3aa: ASSLSGGWGF
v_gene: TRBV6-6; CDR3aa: ASSYSRQGGGYT
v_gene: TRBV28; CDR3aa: ASSPYPQGAKNIQY
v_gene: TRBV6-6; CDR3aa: ASSYSQGSNQPQH
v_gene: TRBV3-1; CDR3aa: ASSQDQGSGRSQF
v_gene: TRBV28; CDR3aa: ASTDNWGRNEQF
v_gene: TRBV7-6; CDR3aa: ASSLDSGGARDNEQF
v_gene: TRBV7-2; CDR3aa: ASSLGRRLWETQY
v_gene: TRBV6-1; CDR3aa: ASRLELLSYNEQF
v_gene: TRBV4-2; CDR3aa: ASSPGNEITNEKLF
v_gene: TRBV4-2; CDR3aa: ASSQGTGTGFQETQY
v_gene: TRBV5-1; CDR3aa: ASTARWDPSYNEQY
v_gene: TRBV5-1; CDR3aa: ASSERKILSFYEQY
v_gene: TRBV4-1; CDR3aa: ASSQTGTGPGSPPRYYEQY
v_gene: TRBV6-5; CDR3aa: ASRRGWETQY
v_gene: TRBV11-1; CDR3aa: ASHRGSNTGELF
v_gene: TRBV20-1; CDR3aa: SARELAGGYTDTQY
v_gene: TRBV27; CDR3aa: ASSTNYEQY
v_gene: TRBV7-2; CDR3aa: ASSFRQGWETQY
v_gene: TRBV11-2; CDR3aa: ASSLVAEGIQQY
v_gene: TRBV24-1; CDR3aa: ATSDNRDRGPDAPSSYNEQF
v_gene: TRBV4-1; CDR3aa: ASGQPFGSGANVLT
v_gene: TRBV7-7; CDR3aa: ASSRAGGSLETQY
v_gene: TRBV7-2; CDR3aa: ASSLGRRETQY
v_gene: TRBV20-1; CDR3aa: SARRLGGDTEQF
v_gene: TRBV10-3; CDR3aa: AIKPDRAQETQY